These 8 T cell receptor beta chains were sequenced from one sample in a study of T cell responses to AZD1222 COVID-19 vaccine. Sequencing used immunoSEQ multiplex PCR; TCRdb keeps in-frame clones, though not all of them. In the table there are 100,000 or so clones, roughly nine tenths of which are singletons. Sequenced here: peripheral blood, sampled on day 0 of AZD1222 vaccination. The receptors here all came from an adult in good health.

The rearrangement joins TRBV5-8 to TRBJ2-7; D is unresolved. Trimming removed 4 bases from V and 3 bases from J, with 14 bases in between. The CDR3 extends over 14 amino acids. Germline CDR1 reads SGHTS; CDR2 reads YDEGEE. As DNA, the CDR3 is TGTGCCAGCAGCAAATCGACGGACCACTACGAGCAGTACTTC. Protein: CASSKSTDHYEQYF.

V is TRBV11-2 and J is TRBJ2-7; perhaps TRBD1 as D (6 bases). CDR3 length: 12 amino acids. Germline CDR1 SGHAT, CDR2 FQNNGV. Trimming pared 2 bases from V and 6 bases from J, leaving 8 bases between. The CDR3 loop is CASSLQGLEQYF. DNA for the CDR3: TGTGCCAGCAGCTTACAGGGGCTCGAGCAGTACTTC. The complete variable domain, with remaining parts taken from reference TRBV11-2 and TRBJ2-7, reads EAGVAQSPRYKIIEKRQSVAFWCNPISGHATLYWYQQILGQGPKLLIQFQNNGVVDDSQLPKDRFSAERLKGVDSTLKIQPAKLEDSAVYLCASSLQGLEQYFGPGTRLTVT.

The chain links TRBV11-2 to TRBJ1-6; maybe TRBD1 (5 bases). Germline CDR1 is SGHAT and CDR2 is FQNNGV. The germline V and J ends were trimmed by 1 base and 4 bases, with 14 bases remaining between them. The CDR3 has 17 amino acids. Here the CDR3 reads CASSLAGQGVYNSPLHF. CDR3 nucleotides: TGTGCCAGCAGCTTAGCAGGCCAGGGAGTATATAATTCACCCCTCCACTTT.

The genes are TRBV7-2 and TRBJ1-1; D is possibly TRBD1 (5 bases). The germline gives CDR1 SGHTA, CDR2 FQGNSA. The CDR3 sequence is 13 residues long. V was shortened by 5 bases and J by 2 bases, with 9 bases between the two germline ends. The CDR3 nucleotides read TGTGCCAGCAGCCGAACAGGAAACACTGAAGCTTTCTTT. This codes for CASSRTGNTEAFF.

The chain is built from TRBV5-4 and TRBJ2-7; D may be TRBD1 (5 bases). This CDR3 is built from 16 residues. V was shortened by 3 bases and J by 0 bases, with 16 bases between the two germline ends. The germline V gene has CDR1 SGHNT and CDR2 YYREEE (reference sequence). The CDR3 loop is CASSSADTNRSYEQYF. In nucleotides, the CDR3 is TGTGCCAGCAGCTCTGCGGACACCAACCGCTCCTACGAGCAGTACTTC.

This clone appeared once. The chain joins TRBV4-1 to TRBJ1-2; D remains ambiguous. V lost 0 bases and J 8 bases, leaving 7 bases between the germline ends. Germline values: CDR1 MGHRA, CDR2 YSYEKL. The CDR3 has 12 residues. The CDR3 here is CASSQDSAGYTF. The CDR3 region has the DNA TGCGCCAGCAGCCAAGACAGCGCGGGCTACACCTTC.

This chain connects TRBV5-1 to TRBJ1-5; a weak D match, TRBD1 (5 bases). V was pared by 5 bases and J by 5 bases, with 11 bases between. In germline, CDR1 is SGHRS, CDR2 YFSETQ. The CDR3 length is 13 residues. This chain's CDR3 is CASRGGEDQPQHF. The CDR3 nucleotides are TGCGCCAGCAGAGGAGGGGAGGATCAGCCCCAGCATTTT.

The rearrangement links TRBV5-8 to TRBJ2-1; a possible D gene is TRBD2 (7 bases). V gave up 5 bases and J gave up 7 bases, with 19 bases separating them. CDR1 SGHTS and CDR2 YDEGEE come from the germline V gene. The CDR3 is made up of 15 amino acids. The CDR3 loop reads CASSLPGGLQNEQFF. In nucleotides, the CDR3 is TGTGCCAGCAGTCTACCGGGGGGCCTTCAAAATGAGCAGTTCTTC.